The TCR beta chain under discussion was sequenced for a study of T cell changes during pregnancy in multiple sclerosis. Libraries were prepared by immunoSEQ multiplex PCR; TCRdb keeps only in-frame clonotypes and omits some of them. The sample holds 45,000 or so clones, roughly nine tenths seen once. Germline V lookup: CDR1 SNHLY, CDR2 FYNNEI. V was trimmed by 6 bases and J by 8 bases, leaving 21 bases between them. This CDR3 has 15 residues. The rearrangement uses TRBV2 and TRBJ2-3; perhaps TRBD2 as D (5 bases). This sequence originates from a female donor with multiple sclerosis, enrolled in a pregnancy study. This specimen was CD4+ T cells from peripheral blood mononuclear cells, taken after pregnancy. CDR3 in amino acids: CASRIIVSGMGTQYF. The CDR3, as DNA: TGTGCCAGCAGGATTATAGTAAGCGGCATGGGTACGCAGTATTTT.